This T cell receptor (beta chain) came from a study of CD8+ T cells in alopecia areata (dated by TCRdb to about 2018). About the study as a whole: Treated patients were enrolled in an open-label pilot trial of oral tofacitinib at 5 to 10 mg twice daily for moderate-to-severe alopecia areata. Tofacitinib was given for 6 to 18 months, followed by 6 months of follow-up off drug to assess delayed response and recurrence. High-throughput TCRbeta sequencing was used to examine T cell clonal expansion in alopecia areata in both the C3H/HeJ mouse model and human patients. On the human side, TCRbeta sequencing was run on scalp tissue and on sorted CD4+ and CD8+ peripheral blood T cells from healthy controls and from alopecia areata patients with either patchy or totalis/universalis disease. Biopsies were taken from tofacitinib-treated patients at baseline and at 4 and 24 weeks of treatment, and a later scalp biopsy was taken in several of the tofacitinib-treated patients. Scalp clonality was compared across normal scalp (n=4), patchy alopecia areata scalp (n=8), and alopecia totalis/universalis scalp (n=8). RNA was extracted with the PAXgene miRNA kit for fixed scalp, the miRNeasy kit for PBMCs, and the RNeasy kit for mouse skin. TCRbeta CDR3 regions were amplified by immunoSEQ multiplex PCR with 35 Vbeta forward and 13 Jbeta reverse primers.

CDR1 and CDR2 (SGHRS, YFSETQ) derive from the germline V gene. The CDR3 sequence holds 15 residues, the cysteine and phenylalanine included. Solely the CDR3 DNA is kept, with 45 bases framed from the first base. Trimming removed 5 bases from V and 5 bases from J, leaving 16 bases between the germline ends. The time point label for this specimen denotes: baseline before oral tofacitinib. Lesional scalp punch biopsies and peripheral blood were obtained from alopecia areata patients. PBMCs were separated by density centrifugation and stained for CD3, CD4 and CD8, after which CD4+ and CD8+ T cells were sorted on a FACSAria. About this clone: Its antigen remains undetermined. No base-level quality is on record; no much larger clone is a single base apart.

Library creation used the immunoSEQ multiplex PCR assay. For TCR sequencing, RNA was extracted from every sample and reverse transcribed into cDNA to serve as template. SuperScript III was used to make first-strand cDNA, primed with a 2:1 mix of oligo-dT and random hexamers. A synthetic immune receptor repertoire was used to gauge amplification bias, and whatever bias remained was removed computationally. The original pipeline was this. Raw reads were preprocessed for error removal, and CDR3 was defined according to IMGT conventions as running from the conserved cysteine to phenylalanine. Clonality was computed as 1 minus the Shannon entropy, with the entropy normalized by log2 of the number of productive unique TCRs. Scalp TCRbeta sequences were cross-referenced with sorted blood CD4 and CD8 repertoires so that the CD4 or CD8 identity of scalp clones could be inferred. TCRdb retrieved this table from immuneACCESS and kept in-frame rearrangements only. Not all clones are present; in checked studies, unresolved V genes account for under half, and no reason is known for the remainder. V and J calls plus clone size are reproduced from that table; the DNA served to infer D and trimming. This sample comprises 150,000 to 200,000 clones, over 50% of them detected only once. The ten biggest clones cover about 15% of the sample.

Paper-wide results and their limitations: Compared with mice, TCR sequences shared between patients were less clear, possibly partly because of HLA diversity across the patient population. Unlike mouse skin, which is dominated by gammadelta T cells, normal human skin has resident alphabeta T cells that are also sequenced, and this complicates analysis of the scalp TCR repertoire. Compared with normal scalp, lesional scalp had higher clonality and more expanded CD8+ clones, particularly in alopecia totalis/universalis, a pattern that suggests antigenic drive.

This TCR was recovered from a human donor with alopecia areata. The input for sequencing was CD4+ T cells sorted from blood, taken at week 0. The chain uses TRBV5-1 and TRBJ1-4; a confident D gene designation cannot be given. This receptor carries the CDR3 CASSTGRTGNEKLFF. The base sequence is TGCGCCAGCAGTACCGGCAGGACGGGGAATGAAAAACTGTTTTTT. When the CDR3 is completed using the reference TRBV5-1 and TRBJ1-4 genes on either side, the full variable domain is KAGVTQTPRYLIKTRGQQVTLSCSPISGHRSVSWYQQTPGQGLQFLFEYFSETQRNKGNFPGRFSGRQFSNSRSEMNVSTLELGDSALYLCASSTGRTGNEKLFFGSGTQLSVL.